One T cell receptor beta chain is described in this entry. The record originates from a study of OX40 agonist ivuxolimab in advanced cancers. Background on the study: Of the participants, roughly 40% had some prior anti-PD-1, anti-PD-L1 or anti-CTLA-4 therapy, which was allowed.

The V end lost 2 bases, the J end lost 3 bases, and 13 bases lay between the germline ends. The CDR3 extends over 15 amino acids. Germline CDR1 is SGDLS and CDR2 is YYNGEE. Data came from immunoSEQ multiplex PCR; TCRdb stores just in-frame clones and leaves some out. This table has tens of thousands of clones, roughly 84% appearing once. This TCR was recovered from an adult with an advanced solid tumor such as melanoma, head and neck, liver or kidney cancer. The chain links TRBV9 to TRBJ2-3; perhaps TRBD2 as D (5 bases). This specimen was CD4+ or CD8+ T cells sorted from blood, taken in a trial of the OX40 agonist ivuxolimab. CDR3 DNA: TGTGCCAGCAGCGTTGAGGGCCATTTGACAGATACGCAGTATTTT. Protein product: CASSVEGHLTDTQYF.